These T cell receptor beta chains were read from a single sample in a study of control samples from healthy donors and cancer patients. Sequenced by immunoSEQ multiplex PCR; TCRdb stores in-frame clones only, minus some. Among more than 110,000 clones listed, approximately 90% were seen once. Sequencing input: blood. These receptors all come from a woman younger than 45 in good health. Each CDR3 is given with its conserved first and last residue. The D gene is left open where the match is weak. Not all rows give a size; the values are once, few, many and, for expanded clones, a class.

CDR3: CASRDSPDTEAFF; DNA: TGTGCCAGCAGAGACAGCCCAGACACTGAAGCTTTCTTT; size: .; D: .; J: TRBJ1-1; V: TRBV2; length: 13
CDR3: CASSWEREGYEQYF; DNA: TGTGCCAGCAGCTGGGAGCGGGAAGGCTACGAGCAGTACTTC; size: .; D: TRBD2; J: TRBJ2-7; V: TRBV11-2; length: 14
CDR3: CSASYSYGYTF; DNA: TGCAGTGCTAGTTACAGCTATGGCTACACCTTC; size: few; D: .; J: TRBJ1-2; V: TRBV20-1; length: 11
CDR3: CASKPESGSYQPQHF; DNA: TGTGCCAGTAAGCCCGAGTCCGGGTCCTATCAGCCCCAGCATTTT; size: once; D: .; J: TRBJ1-5; V: TRBV19; length: 15
CDR3: CSSTGPYGYTF; DNA: TGCAGCTCGACAGGGCCTTATGGCTACACCTTC; size: .; D: TRBD1; J: TRBJ1-2; V: TRBV20-1; length: 11
CDR3: CAWSAERGFTDTQYF; DNA: TGTGCCTGGAGTGCGGAGCGGGGATTCACAGATACGCAGTATTTT; size: .; D: TRBD2; J: TRBJ2-3; V: TRBV30; length: 15
CDR3: CASSLEGGWDQPQHF; DNA: TGTGCCAGCAGCTTAGAAGGGGGTTGGGATCAGCCCCAGCATTTT; size: .; D: .; J: TRBJ1-5; V: TRBV7-2; length: 15
CDR3: CASMSGSYEQYF; DNA: TGTGCCAGCATGTCGGGCTCCTACGAGCAGTACTTC; size: .; D: .; J: TRBJ2-7; V: TRBV28; length: 12
CDR3: CSVLGQGFGQPQHF; DNA: TGCAGCGTTCTTGGACAGGGGTTCGGTCAGCCCCAGCATTTT; size: .; D: TRBD1; J: TRBJ1-5; V: TRBV29-1; length: 14
CDR3: CASSSPPPLNTEAFF; DNA: TGTGCCAGCAGTTCCCCTCCTCCTTTAAACACTGAAGCTTTCTTT; size: .; D: .; J: TRBJ1-1; V: TRBV2; length: 15
CDR3: CATGGGSEKLFF; DNA: TGTGCCACAGGGGGGGGTAGCGAAAAACTGTTTTTT; size: .; D: TRBD1; J: TRBJ1-4; V: TRBV30; length: 12
CDR3: CASSPLRLENTEAFF; DNA: TGTGCCAGCTCTCCCCTTAGATTGGAGAACACTGAAGCTTTCTTT; size: .; D: .; J: TRBJ1-1; V: TRBV18; length: 15
CDR3: CASSSTTGGQPQHF; DNA: TGTGCCAGCAGCTCCACGACAGGGGGTCAGCCCCAGCATTTT; size: .; D: TRBD1; J: TRBJ1-5; V: TRBV5-6; length: 14
CDR3: CATSDPQGPRGDYGYTF; DNA: TGTGCCACCAGTGACCCTCAAGGCCCTAGGGGTGACTATGGCTACACCTTC; size: .; D: .; J: TRBJ1-2; V: TRBV24-1; length: 17
CDR3: CASSAGGNNEQFF; DNA: TGCGCCAGCAGTGCTGGGGGCAACAATGAGCAGTTCTTC; size: .; D: .; J: TRBJ2-1; V: TRBV10-1; length: 13
CDR3: CASSPPDRNTEAFF; DNA: TGTGCCAGCTCACCACCAGACAGGAACACTGAAGCTTTCTTT; size: .; D: .; J: TRBJ1-1; V: TRBV18; length: 14
CDR3: CASSPPWGPERVEQYF; DNA: TGTGCCAGCTCACCACCGTGGGGCCCAGAGAGGGTCGAGCAGTACTTC; size: .; D: .; J: TRBJ2-7; V: TRBV18; length: 16
CDR3: CASSLAATVTYEQYF; DNA: TGTGCCAGCAGCTTAGCTGCGACAGTGACCTACGAGCAGTACTTC; size: .; D: .; J: TRBJ2-7; V: TRBV7-9; length: 15
CDR3: CASSLPPDTQYF; DNA: TGTGCCAGCAGTTTACCCCCAGATACGCAGTATTTT; size: .; D: .; J: TRBJ2-3; V: TRBV12-3/TRBV12-4; length: 12
CDR3: CASSRPKETQYF; DNA: TGTGCCAGCAGCCGCCCCAAAGAGACCCAGTACTTC; size: .; D: .; J: TRBJ2-5; V: TRBV3-1/TRBV3-2; length: 12
CDR3: CASSMIGVWAQPQHF; DNA: TGTGCCAGTAGTATGATAGGGGTTTGGGCTCAGCCCCAGCATTTT; size: .; D: .; J: TRBJ1-5; V: TRBV19; length: 15
CDR3: CASSLRPETYEQYF; DNA: TGTGCCAGCAGTTTACGGCCAGAGACCTACGAGCAGTACTTC; size: .; D: .; J: TRBJ2-7; V: TRBV28; length: 14
CDR3: CASSLELVVVAGVGRTDTQYF; DNA: TGTGCCAGCAGTTTAGAATTGGTTGTTGTAGCGGGAGTTGGTCGCACAGATACGCAGTATTTT; size: .; D: TRBD2; J: TRBJ2-3; V: TRBV11-2; length: 21
CDR3: CASSLVKENTEAFF; DNA: TGTGCCAGCAGCTTGGTAAAAGAGAACACTGAAGCTTTCTTT; size: .; D: .; J: TRBJ1-1; V: TRBV5-6; length: 14
CDR3: CASRTGQPNSPLHF; DNA: TGTGCCAGCAGGACGGGACAGCCGAATTCACCCCTCCACTTT; size: .; D: TRBD1; J: TRBJ1-6; V: TRBV7-2; length: 14
CDR3: CASGSNPQGGKLFF; DNA: TGTGCTAGTGGTTCCAATCCCCAGGGGGGAAAACTGTTTTTT; size: .; D: TRBD1; J: TRBJ1-4; V: TRBV12-5; length: 14
CDR3: CASSEFPDTQYF; DNA: TGTGCCAGCAGTGAATTCCCAGATACGCAGTATTTT; size: .; D: .; J: TRBJ2-3; V: TRBV2; length: 12
CDR3: CASSHPARQPQHF; DNA: TGTGCCAGCAGCCACCCCGCCAGACAGCCCCAGCATTTT; size: once; D: .; J: TRBJ1-5; V: TRBV6-5; length: 13
CDR3: CAWSDWGNQPQHF; DNA: TGTGCCTGGAGTGATTGGGGCAATCAGCCCCAGCATTTT; size: .; D: .; J: TRBJ1-5; V: TRBV30; length: 13
CDR3: CASSASGTKRPNTEAFF; DNA: TGTGCCAGCAGCGCCTCCGGGACAAAAAGACCGAACACTGAAGCTTTCTTT; size: .; D: .; J: TRBJ1-1; V: TRBV11-2; length: 17
CDR3: CASRGDQPQHF; DNA: TGTGCCAGCAGGGGTGATCAGCCCCAGCATTTT; size: .; D: .; J: TRBJ1-5; V: TRBV28; length: 11
CDR3: CASSYWDSTYEQYF; DNA: TGTGCCAGCAGTTACTGGGACAGCACCTACGAGCAGTACTTC; size: few; D: TRBD1; J: TRBJ2-7; V: TRBV6-5; length: 14
CDR3: CASRPGVESSPLHF; DNA: TGTGCCAGCAGGCCAGGGGTTGAGAGTTCACCCCTCCACTTT; size: .; D: .; J: TRBJ1-6; V: TRBV27; length: 14
CDR3: CASSPTGIEQPQHF; DNA: TGTGCCAGCTCACCGACAGGGATTGAACAGCCCCAGCATTTT; size: .; D: TRBD1; J: TRBJ1-5; V: TRBV18; length: 14
CDR3: CASSGGPLAAGGPPDTQYF; DNA: TGTGCCAGCAGCGGAGGGCCGCTAGCGGCGGGAGGGCCTCCAGATACGCAGTATTTT; size: .; D: TRBD2; J: TRBJ2-3; V: TRBV9; length: 19
CDR3: CASSRDSNQPQHF; DNA: TGTGCCAGCAGTAGAGATAGCAATCAGCCCCAGCATTTT; size: .; D: .; J: TRBJ1-5; V: TRBV6-6; length: 13
CDR3: CASSQVLYTGSYEQYF; DNA: TGCGCCAGCAGCCAAGTCCTGTATACGGGGTCCTACGAGCAGTACTTC; size: .; D: .; J: TRBJ2-7; V: TRBV4-1; length: 16
CDR3: CASRLDGSGSSYNEQFF; DNA: TGTGCCAGCAGGCTCGACGGTAGCGGGAGTTCCTACAATGAGCAGTTCTTC; size: .; D: TRBD2; J: TRBJ2-1; V: TRBV6-4; length: 17
CDR3: CASSLFPSLSYEQYF; DNA: TGCGCCAGCAGCTTGTTCCCCAGCCTATCCTACGAGCAGTACTTC; size: .; D: .; J: TRBJ2-7; V: TRBV5-1; length: 15
CDR3: CASSQEPGSVWEQYF; DNA: TGTGCCAGCAGCCAAGAACCCGGGAGTGTGTGGGAGCAGTACTTC; size: .; D: .; J: TRBJ2-7; V: TRBV3-1/TRBV3-2; length: 15
CDR3: CSVEGQRNNEQFF; DNA: TGCAGCGTTGAGGGCCAGCGTAACAATGAGCAGTTCTTC; size: .; D: .; J: TRBJ2-1; V: TRBV29-1; length: 13
CDR3: CAISPGQGRSNTEAFF; DNA: TGTGCCATCAGTCCGGGACAGGGAAGATCGAACACTGAAGCTTTCTTT; size: .; D: TRBD1; J: TRBJ1-1; V: TRBV10-3; length: 16
CDR3: CSGRRDRGTEAFF; DNA: TGCAGCGGGCGCCGGGACAGGGGCACTGAAGCTTTCTTT; size: few; D: TRBD1; J: TRBJ1-1; V: TRBV29-1; length: 13
CDR3: CASSGLAGIGETQYF; DNA: TGTGCCAGCAGTGGACTAGCGGGAATAGGAGAGACCCAGTACTTC; size: .; D: TRBD2; J: TRBJ2-5; V: TRBV7-2; length: 15
CDR3: CASSPDHTIYGYTF; DNA: TGTGCCAGCAGCCCCGACCACACGATCTATGGCTACACCTTC; size: .; D: .; J: TRBJ1-2; V: TRBV11-1; length: 14
CDR3: CASSFSRENTGELFF; DNA: TGTGCCAGCAGCTTTTCCAGGGAGAACACCGGGGAGCTGTTTTTT; size: .; D: .; J: TRBJ2-2; V: TRBV7-9; length: 15
CDR3: CAWSVKGVNTEAFF; DNA: TGTGCCTGGAGTGTAAAGGGGGTGAACACTGAAGCTTTCTTT; size: .; D: .; J: TRBJ1-1; V: TRBV30; length: 14
CDR3: CASSQGAGAEQYF; DNA: TGTGCCAGCAGCCAAGGGGCGGGAGCCGAGCAGTACTTC; size: .; D: TRBD2; J: TRBJ2-7; V: TRBV3-1/TRBV3-2; length: 13
CDR3: CASSPPDLGTYSGANVLTF; DNA: TGTGCCAGCAGCCCCCCAGACCTGGGGACCTACTCTGGGGCCAACGTCCTGACTTTC; size: once; D: .; J: TRBJ2-6; V: TRBV11-2; length: 19
CDR3: CASSLVLGGGTEAFF; DNA: TGTGCCAGCAGCTTAGTATTGGGCGGGGGGACTGAAGCTTTCTTT; size: .; D: .; J: TRBJ1-1; V: TRBV7-2; length: 15
CDR3: CASSLGPGQETQYF; DNA: TGTGCCAGCAGCTTGGGTCCAGGACAAGAGACCCAGTACTTC; size: few; D: .; J: TRBJ2-5; V: TRBV7-3; length: 14
CDR3: CASSFGWGNTEAFF; DNA: TGCGCCAGCAGCTTTGGTTGGGGGAACACTGAAGCTTTCTTT; size: .; D: .; J: TRBJ1-1; V: TRBV5-1; length: 14
CDR3: CASTSAGRYNEQFF; DNA: TGTGCCAGCACCTCGGCCGGCCGCTACAATGAGCAGTTCTTC; size: .; D: .; J: TRBJ2-1; V: TRBV7-2; length: 14
CDR3: CARSSRTGPVLGGYTF; DNA: TGTGCCAGAAGCTCCAGGACAGGGCCAGTGCTGGGGGGCTACACCTTC; size: .; D: TRBD1; J: TRBJ1-2; V: TRBV5-3; length: 16
CDR3: CSVEGGRRNEQFF; DNA: TGCAGCGTTGAGGGTGGGAGGCGGAATGAGCAGTTCTTC; size: once; D: .; J: TRBJ2-1; V: TRBV29-1; length: 13
CDR3: CASRPNLSGSNIQYF; DNA: TGTGCCAGCAGGCCCAACCTTAGCGGGAGCAACATTCAGTACTTC; size: .; D: TRBD2; J: TRBJ2-4; V: TRBV6-5; length: 15
CDR3: CASSSGNTIYF; DNA: TGTGCCAGCTCCTCTGGAAACACCATATATTTT; size: .; D: .; J: TRBJ1-3; V: TRBV3-1/TRBV3-2; length: 11